This T cell receptor (beta chain) appears in the sequencing data of a study of regulatory dendritic cells for organ transplantation. Findings of the study overall: Naive T cells showed high diversity, memory cells less, memory CD8+ least.

V gave up 2 bases and J gave up 5 bases, with 14 bases separating them. Germline CDR1 and CDR2: SGHNT and YYREEE (reference sequence). CDR3 length equals 15 residues. The repertoire was sequenced with immunoSEQ multiplex PCR; TCRdb's copy has only in-frame clones and lacks some. The table shows approximately 28,000 clones, with approximately 77% occurring only once. With respect to this clone: What it binds is not known.

This receptor was identified in a human donor in good health. The V gene is TRBV5-4, the J gene TRBJ2-1, with D maybe TRBD2 (7 bases). Sequenced input: naive CD8+ T cells from blood. Regarding subset: CD45RA+ naive T cells. The CDR3 is CASSLRGGIDNEQFF. CDR3 nucleotide sequence: TGTGCCAGCAGCTTAAGGGGGGGGATTGACAATGAGCAGTTCTTC.